This TCR beta chain comes out of a study of Ad26.COV2.S vaccination and SARS-CoV-2 variants. Study as a whole: Ad26.COV2.S, an intramuscular injection, was given once or twice 56 days apart. General observations from the study: Placebo recipients trailed vaccine recipients in spike-specific TCR breadth.

As to this clone: Its antigen is as yet unknown.

Specified treatment: 15 to 20 received Ad26.COV2.S at low or high dose, single or two shots; about 5 received placebo; per-sample allocation not given. The samples were gathered on day 63 after the first injection of vaccine or placebo. Libraries were prepared by immunoSEQ multiplex PCR; TCRdb keeps only in-frame clonotypes and omits some of them. Counted here are 300,000 to 350,000 clones, more than 85% occurring once; the ten biggest clones make up under 6%. This clonotype originated in a person between 18 and 65 years old who received the Ad26.COV2.S COVID-19 vaccine or a placebo. The specimen was peripheral blood, collected in a trial of Ad26.COV2.S vaccine versus placebo.

In DNA form, the CDR3 reads TGCGCCAGCAGCCAAGATCTTGGGACTATCTATGAGCAGTTCTTC. Translating it yields CASSQDLGTIYEQFF. The rearrangement uses TRBV4-3 and TRBJ2-1; 7 bases fit TRBD2. This CDR3 comprises 15 residues. Germline CDR1 LGHNA, CDR2 YSLEER. V dropped 0 bases and J dropped 8; count of bases not matched to a gene: 7.